The 2 T cell receptor beta chains given below trace back to one sample, sequenced in a study of CD4 T cells in relation to SARS-CoV-2 and coronaviruses. Before the COVID-19 pandemic, during about 2010-2018, CD4+ T cells were taken from unexposed donors. Profiled with immunoSEQ multiplex PCR; TCRdb holds only in-frame clones, not every one. There are roughly 71,000 clones in the sample; about 90% occur only once, and 1.6% lies in the top ten. Input material: memory CD4+ T cells from PBMCs. The receptors originated from a human donor in good health.

The chain carries TRBV24-1 and TRBJ2-3; D unclear. This CDR3 contains 18 residues. In germline, CDR1 is KGHDR, CDR2 SFDVKD. V shed 3 bases and J shed 2 bases, with 20 bases lying between them. The CDR3 region has the DNA TGTGCCACCAGTGATGAACCGGGCCCCGACCCCCACACAGATACGCAGTATTTT. It yields the protein CATSDEPGPDPHTDTQYF.

The rearrangement joins TRBV5-1 to TRBJ1-2; 8 bases line up with TRBD1. CDR1 and CDR2 (germline): SGHRS, YFSETQ. There are 13 residues in the CDR3. J lost 8 bases, V lost 2 bases, and 5 bases had no gene match. The CDR3 sequence is CASSFDRDRGYTF. The DNA for the CDR3 is TGCGCCAGCAGCTTCGACCGGGACAGGGGCTACACCTTC. The full variable domain, rest sourced from reference TRBV5-1 and TRBJ1-2, is KAGVTQTPRYLIKTRGQQVTLSCSPISGHRSVSWYQQTPGQGLQFLFEYFSETQRNKGNFPGRFSGRQFSNSRSEMNVSTLELGDSALYLCASSFDRDRGYTFGSGTRLTVV.